What follows are 28 T cell receptor beta chains derived from one specimen sequenced in a study of blood T cell repertoires in COVID-19. Clones were sequenced by immunoSEQ multiplex PCR, and TCRdb holds only the in-frame ones, with some missing. The repertoire consists of about 99,000 clones, with roughly 84% occurring once and the leading ten covering about an eighth. The specimen sequenced was peripheral blood. The receptors here all came from a woman aged 55-75 years in a cohort sampled during active or convalescent COVID-19.

The V and J genes are TRBV11-1 and TRBJ2-3; TRBD2 might be the D (6 bases). Per germline, CDR1 SGHAT and CDR2 FQDESV (reference sequence). V was clipped by 8 bases and J by 2 bases, with 11 bases between them. The CDR3 has 13 amino acids. This CDR3 reads CASGGDHTDTQYF. The CDR3 nucleotides read TGTGCCAGCGGAGGGGACCACACAGATACGCAGTATTTT. The whole variable domain, filled in from reference TRBV11-1 and TRBJ2-3, reads EAEVAQSPRYKITEKSQAVAFWCDPISGHATLYWYRQILGQGPELLVQFQDESVVDDSQLPKDRFSAERLKGVDSTLKIQPAELGDSAMYLCASGGDHTDTQYFGPGTRLTVL.

The chain couples TRBV7-9 to TRBJ2-7; TRBD2 might be the D (6 bases). The CDR3 contains 14 residues. Trimming left V 1 base short and J 2 bases short, with 9 bases between. Germline CDR1 and CDR2: SEHNR and FQNEAQ (reference sequence). CDR3 nucleotide sequence: TGTGCCAGCAGCTTAGGCCGCGGGGCCTACGAGCAGTACTTC. This encodes CASSLGRGAYEQYF. Variable domain in full (rest from reference TRBV7-9 and TRBJ2-7): DTGVSQNPRHKITKRGQNVTFRCDPISEHNRLYWYRQTLGQGPEFLTYFQNEAQLEKSRLLSDRFSAERPKGSFSTLEIQRTEQGDSAMYLCASSLGRGAYEQYFGPGTRLTVT.

The rearrangement joins TRBV24-1 to TRBJ2-7, with 10 bases fitting TRBD2. Germline V CDR1 and CDR2: KGHDR, SFDVKD. Trimming removed 3 bases from V and 5 bases from J; junction bases left unmatched: 9. The CDR3 has 16 residues. The CDR3 loop reads CATSDPKREGLDEQYF. CDR3 DNA: TGTGCCACCAGTGATCCGAAGCGGGAGGGCCTCGACGAGCAGTACTTC.

The chain has TRBV10-3 and TRBJ2-1; 14 nucleotides match TRBD2. Unmatched junction bases numbered 2, after V lost 2 bases and J lost 8 bases. Germline CDR1 is ENHRY and CDR2 is SYGVKD. CDR3 length: 15 residues. In DNA form, the CDR3 reads TGTGCCATCAGTGAGGGGACTAGCGGGAGAGATGAGCAGTTCTTC. It encodes CAISEGTSGRDEQFF.

This sequence joins TRBV5-6 and TRBJ1-3; D possibly corresponds to TRBD1 (5 bases). Trimming stripped 5 bases from V and 0 bases from J, with 12 bases between. Germline-derived CDR1 and CDR2 are SGHDT and YYEEEE. CDR3 length equals 15 residues. The DNA of the CDR3 is TGTGCCAGCAGTTCGACAGTTCTCTCTGGAAACACCATATATTTT. This translates into CASSSTVLSGNTIYF.

V gene TRBV19 combines with J gene TRBJ2-3; the D gene is possibly TRBD1 (7 bases). The CDR3 loop spans 12 amino acids. The V gene lost 7 bases and the J gene lost 8 bases, with 13 bases spanning the gap. CDR1 and CDR2 (germline): LNHDA, SQIVND (reference sequence). CDR3 loop: CASTRQGGTQYF. CDR3 DNA sequence: TGTGCCAGTACCCGTCAGGGGGGTACGCAGTATTTT.

The rearrangement joins TRBV11-2 to TRBJ1-3; tentatively, D is TRBD1 (6 bases). The germline V and J ends were trimmed by 1 base and 1 base, with 11 bases remaining between them. From germline, CDR1 is SGHAT and CDR2 FQNNGV. CDR3 size: 16 residues. The CDR3 coding sequence is TGTGCCAGCAGCTTAGCCTGGGGGCAATCTGGAAACACCATATATTTT. Translation: CASSLAWGQSGNTIYF.

The rearrangement joins TRBV7-9 to TRBJ2-1; TRBD1 is a possible D gene (6 bases). Looked up from germline, CDR1 is SEHNR and CDR2 is FQNEAQ (reference sequence). Trimming removed 2 bases at V and 7 bases at J, with 12 bases between. The length of the CDR3 is 14 residues. CDR3 region: CASSLQGPSNEQFF. In DNA form, the CDR3 reads TGTGCCAGCAGCTTACAGGGGCCGTCGAATGAGCAGTTCTTC.

The table lists this clone with a few counts. The chain joins TRBV6-5 to TRBJ2-7; 10 bases agree with TRBD1. The V and J ends lost 2 bases and 2 bases, in that order; junction bases with no gene match: 3. From germline, CDR1 is MNHEY and CDR2 SVGAGI. This CDR3 is 15 amino acids long. The CDR3 DNA sequence: TGTGCCAGCAGTTACAGGGGACAGGGGACCTACGAGCAGTACTTC. As protein: CASSYRGQGTYEQYF.

The chain has TRBV24-1 and TRBJ2-5; D remains ambiguous. CDR3 length: 14 residues. CDR1 KGHDR and CDR2 SFDVKD come from the germline V gene. The V and J ends lost 4 bases and 3 bases respectively, with 11 bases between them. The CDR3 nucleotides read TGTGCCACCAGTGACTTGACTGGAGAAGAGACCCAGTACTTC. It is translated as CATSDLTGEETQYF.

The CDR3 is CASSETGGVSGELFF. Here the CDR3 DNA reads TGTGCCAGCAGCGAGACAGGGGGTGTCTCCGGGGAGCTGTTTTTT. The chain combines TRBV21-1 with TRBJ2-2; TRBD1 reflects the table's D call only, with no check against the DNA. TRBV21-1 counts as a pseudogene. The length of the CDR3 is 15 residues.

The CDR3 DNA is TGTGCCAGCAACAACGAGGGCGGGGGTTACGAGCAGTACTTC. This encodes CASNNEGGGYEQYF. The chain joins TRBV6-5 to TRBJ2-7; 7 positions agree with TRBD2. CDR1 is MNHEY and CDR2 is SVGAGI in the germline V gene. This CDR3 comprises 14 residues. Losses at the gene ends were 7 bases for V and 4 bases for J; bases not matched to a gene: 10.

This chain uses TRBV11-2 with TRBJ2-5; 10 bases are shared with TRBD2. The germline CDR1 and CDR2 sequences are SGHAT and FQNNGV. The CDR3 loop spans 13 amino acids. The trim removed 7 bases at V and 7 bases at J, leaving 6 bases unmatched. CDR3 sequence (DNA): TGTGCCAGCAACCTAGCGGGAGCCGCGACCCAGTACTTC. This codes for CASNLAGAATQYF.

The chain uses TRBV3-1 (or the pseudogene TRBV3-2) and TRBJ2-7; TRBD2 matches at 10 bases. The CDR3 is 16 residues long. Germline V gene lookup returns CDR1 LGHDT and CDR2 YNNKEL (reference sequence). The V gene end was trimmed by 1 base and the J gene end by 4 bases; junction bases not matched to a gene: 7. CDR3 sequence (DNA): TGTGCCAGCAGCCAAGGAGAAGGACTAGCGGCTTACGAGCAGTACTTC. Residues: CASSQGEGLAAYEQYF.

The rearrangement uses TRBV9 and TRBJ1-2; a weak D match, TRBD1 (6 bases). Germline CDR1 is SGDLS and CDR2 is YYNGEE. The ends were cut back, 3 bases at V and 2 bases at J, with 11 bases in the middle. The CDR3 has 14 residues. CDR3: CASSGRTGNYGYTF. The CDR3, as DNA: TGTGCCAGCAGCGGTCGAACAGGGAACTATGGCTACACCTTC.

This clone was picked up one time. The CDR3: CASSGTSGSYEQYF. CDR3 DNA: TGTGCCAGCAGCGGGACTAGCGGGAGCTACGAGCAGTACTTC. The chain recombines TRBV21-1 with TRBJ2-7; TRBD2 was called by the table and not checked on the DNA. TRBV21-1 is annotated as a pseudogene. This CDR3 contains 14 residues.

This chain joins TRBV13 and TRBJ1-2, with TRBD1 as a possible D gene (6 bases). The CDR3 spans 15 residues. Germline lookup yields CDR1 PRHDT and CDR2 FYEKMQ (reference sequence). Trimming took off 3 bases at V and 2 bases at J, with 13 bases between the two ends. The DNA for the CDR3 is TGTGCCAGCAGCTTCGAAAGGGGGTTAAACTATGGCTACACCTTC. The encoded protein is CASSFERGLNYGYTF.

Only one count was recorded for this clone. The chain links TRBV19 to TRBJ2-2; 9 bases are a match to TRBD2. Trimming removed 6 bases from V and 1 base from J; junction bases left unmatched: 6. Germline V gene sequence: CDR1 LNHDA, CDR2 SQIVND (reference sequence). The CDR3 covers 16 residues. CDR3 region: CASRRTSDRNTGELFF. The CDR3 nucleotides read TGTGCCAGTAGAAGGACTAGCGATAGGAACACCGGGGAGCTGTTTTTT.

This chain joins TRBV6-1 and TRBJ2-1; tentative D call: TRBD2 (6 bases). V was clipped by 0 bases and J by 8 bases, with 23 bases between them. This CDR3 is built from 18 residues. The germline gives CDR1 MNHNS, CDR2 SASEGT. The CDR3: CASSEALYPHGSSDEQFF. DNA for the CDR3: TGTGCCAGCAGTGAAGCTCTCTACCCCCACGGGAGTAGCGATGAGCAGTTCTTC.

The chain links TRBV5-4 to TRBJ2-7; a weak D match, TRBD1 (6 bases). CDR1 and CDR2 (germline): SGHNT, YYREEE (reference sequence). Trimming pared 4 bases from V and 0 bases from J, leaving 11 bases between. CDR3 length: 14 residues. The CDR3 DNA reads TGTGCCAGCAGCACCCGGGACACCTCCTACGAGCAGTACTTC. This encodes CASSTRDTSYEQYF.

The V and J genes are TRBV24-1 and TRBJ2-1; TRBD2 matches at 16 bases. V gave up 4 bases and J gave up 0 bases; unmatched junction bases: 8. The CDR3 length is 20 residues. CDR1 is KGHDR and CDR2 is SFDVKD in the germline V gene. The CDR3 here is CATSDSGTSGRVSSYNEQFF. The CDR3 DNA reads TGTGCCACCAGTGACTCCGGGACTAGCGGGAGGGTGAGCTCCTACAATGAGCAGTTCTTC.

The sample holds a few counts of this clone. The chain has TRBV18 and TRBJ2-3, with D possibly being TRBD1 (6 bases). The CDR3 has 15 amino acids. V shed 3 bases and J shed 0 bases, with 10 bases lying between them. The germline CDR1 and CDR2 sequences are KGHSH and LQKENI. CDR3 in amino acids: CASSPGTLSTDTQYF. The CDR3, as DNA: TGTGCCAGCTCACCCGGGACACTTAGCACAGATACGCAGTATTTT.

V usage is TRBV5-1 and J usage is TRBJ2-3; 11 bases align to TRBD2. The length of the CDR3 is 14 residues. V was clipped by 5 bases and J by 4 bases; unmatched bases: 3. Germline V gene sequence: CDR1 SGHRS, CDR2 YFSETQ. The CDR3 nucleotides read TGCGCCAGCAGACTAGCGGGAGACGCAGATACGCAGTATTTT. Encoded protein: CASRLAGDADTQYF.

The chain is built from TRBV28 and TRBJ1-4; perhaps TRBD1 as D (5 bases). This CDR3 spans 13 amino acids. Trimming pared 6 bases from V and 7 bases from J, leaving 12 bases between. Germline loops: CDR1 MDHEN, CDR2 SYDVKM. DNA for the CDR3: TGTGCCAGCAGCCGGAGCGGGGGTGAAAAACTGTTTTTT. Translating it yields CASSRSGGEKLFF.

The chain recombines TRBV6-5 with TRBJ1-3; TRBD1 aligns across 9 bases. This CDR3 comprises 14 residues. Trimming took 6 bases from V and 2 from J; bases not matched to a gene: 2. The germline gives CDR1 MNHEY, CDR2 SVGAGI. The CDR3 region is CASSGTGTGNTIYF. The CDR3 DNA is TGTGCCAGCAGCGGGACAGGGACTGGAAACACCATATATTTT.

V is TRBV24-1 and J is TRBJ2-2; D gene uncertain. This CDR3 is 12 amino acids long. Between the trimmed V and J ends, which lost 7 bases and 5 bases, there was a span of 7 bases. The germline V gene encodes CDR1 KGHDR and CDR2 SFDVKD. The CDR3 nucleotides read TGTGCCACCAGGAGGCTTACCGGGGAGCTGTTTTTT. This codes for CATRRLTGELFF.

This clone has a single count. The chain joins TRBV24-1 to TRBJ2-5, with TRBD1 matching over 7 bases. In germline, CDR1 is KGHDR, CDR2 SFDVKD. This CDR3 has 15 amino acids. Germline trimming cut 1 base from V and 5 bases from J; bases unmatched to any gene: 6. The DNA of the CDR3 is TGTGCCACCAGTGATTTCCGACAGGGCGGGGAGACCCAGTACTTC. It yields the protein CATSDFRQGGETQYF.

This chain uses TRBV18 with TRBJ2-2, with D maybe TRBD2 (5 bases). Germline loops: CDR1 KGHSH, CDR2 LQKENI. The ends were cut back, 2 bases at V and 0 bases at J, with 16 bases in the middle. This CDR3 is built from 18 residues. CDR3 protein: CASSPRLGSGSNTGELFF. The CDR3 DNA reads as TGTGCCAGCTCACCAAGGCTGGGAAGCGGATCGAACACCGGGGAGCTGTTTTTT.